These 20 T cell receptor beta chains were all obtained from the same sample, sequenced in a study of early T cells in non-severe SARS-CoV-2 infection. TCRdb independently ran MiXCR on the 5' RACE reads; one entry per CDR3 protein. This sample has under 40,000 distinct CDR3 sequences, with about 6.3% found just once. The sample consisted of whole blood. The receptors were gathered from an adult who was a healthcare worker with PCR-confirmed SARS-CoV-2 infection or an uninfected control (not recorded which).

The chain has TRBV7-7 and TRBJ2-2, with D possibly being TRBD2 (6 bases). CDR1 is SSHAT, CDR2 FNYEAQ, per germline (reference sequence). The CDR3 has 16 residues. V lost 5 bases to trimming and J lost 6 bases, with 19 bases between them. The CDR3 region is CASSGGGAWGAGELFF. CDR3 bases: TGTGCCAGCAGCGGAGGCGGGGCATGGGGCGCCGGGGAGCTGTTTTTT.

At least ten counts were recorded for this clonotype. The V and J genes are TRBV6-6 and TRBJ1-1; no clear D. The germline V gene has CDR1 MNHNY and CDR2 SVGAGI (reference sequence). The ends were cut back, 0 bases at V and 4 bases at J, with 6 bases in the middle. The CDR3 length is 13 residues. The CDR3 coding sequence is TGTGCCAGCAGTTACTCTATCGGCACTGAAGCTTTCTTT. It encodes CASSYSIGTEAFF.

V and J are TRBV20-1 and TRBJ2-7; 12 nucleotides align to TRBD2. J lost 4 bases, V lost 5 bases, and 30 bases had no gene match. CDR1 and CDR2 (germline): DFQATT, SNEGSKA (reference sequence). The CDR3 length is 22 residues. The CDR3 DNA is TGCAGTGCTTCCGGGACAGGGGATTATCTAGCGGGAGGGCCAGTACTTGTGTACGAGCAGTACTTC. It is translated as CSASGTGDYLAGGPVLVYEQYF.

This clonotype came up a few times. The chain uses TRBV20-1 and TRBJ1-1; D unresolved. Trimming left V 0 bases short and J 3 bases short, with 17 bases between. This CDR3 has 16 residues. Germline V gives CDR1 DFQATT, CDR2 SNEGSKA (reference sequence). CDR3 in amino acids: CSARDPLAGRDTEAFF. Here the CDR3 DNA reads TGCAGTGCTAGAGATCCCCTTGCGGGGAGGGACACTGAAGCTTTCTTT.

This clonotype has ten or more counts. The genes are TRBV19 and TRBJ1-2, with D hard to call. CDR1 and CDR2 from the germline V gene are LNHDA and SQIVND (reference sequence). V was clipped by 3 bases and J by 8 bases, with 10 bases between them. This CDR3 comprises 12 residues. CDR3 DNA sequence: TGTGCCAGTAGTATGGCTGGCTACGGCTACACCTTC. Its translation: CASSMAGYGYTF.

The chain combines TRBV5-4 with TRBJ2-1, with D uncertain. CDR1 SGHNT and CDR2 YYREEE come from the germline V gene (reference sequence). With 3 bases removed from V and 1 base from J, the gap between germline ends came to 8 bases. The CDR3 loop spans 14 amino acids. CDR3 sequence: CASSSLGSYNEQFF. In DNA, the CDR3 is TGTGCCAGCAGCTCCTTAGGATCCTACAATGAGCAGTTCTTC.

This clonotype was counted a few times. This chain uses TRBV19 with TRBJ2-2; maybe TRBD2 (6 bases). The CDR3 is 14 residues long. Germline V gives CDR1 LNHDA, CDR2 SQIVND (reference sequence). V dropped 11 bases and J dropped 5 bases, with 18 bases sitting between them. The CDR3 nucleotides read TGTGCCGCCAAGCCCGGGACTGATACCGGGGAGCTGTTTTTT. This sequence encodes CAAKPGTDTGELFF.

This clonotype was seen repeatedly, ten times or more. The genes are TRBV7-7 and TRBJ2-1; no definite D call. The V end lost 4 bases, the J end lost 8 bases, and 6 bases lay between the germline ends. This CDR3 region has 11 residues. Germline V lookup: CDR1 SSHAT, CDR2 FNYEAQ (reference sequence). Here the CDR3 reads CASSSGDEQFF. CDR3 DNA: TGTGCCAGCAGCTCGGGCGATGAGCAGTTCTTC.

This clonotype was seen a handful of times. The chain joins TRBV11-2 to TRBJ1-1; D is uncertain. V was shortened by 5 bases and J by 11 bases, with 27 bases between the two germline ends. CDR3 size: 16 residues. The germline CDR1 and CDR2 sequences are SGHAT and FQNNGV. The chain's CDR3 is CASSPPEPTGLSRAFF. CDR3 nucleotide sequence: TGTGCCAGCAGCCCCCCAGAGCCGACGGGCTTGAGTCGGGCTTTCTTT.

Only a few counts were recorded for this clonotype. The chain has TRBV7-9 and TRBJ2-7; 8 nucleotides line up with TRBD2. The germline V gene has CDR1 SEHNR and CDR2 FQNEAQ (reference sequence). The ends lost 3 bases at V and 5 bases at J; junction bases unmatched: 12. The CDR3 has 16 residues. The CDR3 DNA is TGTGCCAGCAGCTTTTTTCTCGGACTAGCAAACCACGAGCAGTACTTC. Its protein is CASSFFLGLANHEQYF.

In its sample, this clonotype was seen many times. The chain couples TRBV11-2 to TRBJ2-1; D ambiguous. Looked up from germline, CDR1 is SGHAT and CDR2 is FQNNGV. The CDR3 totals 11 residues. The V end lost 4 bases, the J end lost 8 bases, and 6 bases lay between the germline ends. The CDR3 loop reads CASSSTDEQFF. CDR3 DNA sequence: TGTGCCAGCAGCTCGACGGATGAGCAGTTCTTC.

This clonotype was recorded many times. The chain employs TRBV6-2 or TRBV6-3 and TRBJ1-1; no clear D. The germline gives CDR1 MNHEY, CDR2 SVGEGT. There are 14 residues in the CDR3. The ends were cut back, 6 bases at V and 4 bases at J, with 15 bases in the middle. The CDR3 here is CASSRSDTLTEAFF. In DNA, the CDR3 is TGTGCCAGCAGCCGCTCCGACACCCTCACTGAAGCTTTCTTT.

For this clonotype: This may stem from a read error, because a much larger clone lies one nucleotide away. The V and J genes are TRBV6-6 and TRBJ2-3; no clear D gene. The length of the CDR3 is 13 residues. In germline, CDR1 is MNHNY, CDR2 SVGAGI (reference sequence). The CDR3 reads CAGSYTATDTQYF. Written as DNA, the CDR3 is TGTGCCGGCAGTTACACGGCCACAGATACGCAGTATTTT.

A few counts support this clonotype. V is TRBV4-1 and J is TRBJ2-1, with D possibly TRBD2 on 5 matching bases. V was trimmed by 3 bases and J by 5 bases, leaving 17 bases between them. Germline CDR1 and CDR2: MGHRA and YSYEKL. This CDR3 is 16 amino acids long. CDR3 amino acids: CASSHSRVGPDNEQFF. The CDR3 DNA follows: TGCGCCAGCAGCCATTCGCGGGTAGGTCCGGACAATGAGCAGTTCTTC.

This clonotype was picked up a small number of times. The chain is built from TRBV6-6 and TRBJ2-3, with D possibly matching TRBD1 (6 bases). Deletions cut 2 bases from V and 6 bases from J, with 12 bases between. CDR1 and CDR2 (germline): MNHNY, SVGAGI (reference sequence). CDR3 length: 14 residues. This CDR3 is CASSYLTGSDTQYF. The CDR3 nucleotides are TGTGCCAGCAGTTACCTCACAGGGTCCGATACGCAGTATTTT.

The table lists this clonotype with many counts. The rearrangement uses TRBV10-3 and TRBJ1-6; D is unclear. Germline CDR1 ENHRY, CDR2 SYGVKD. V was cut by 4 bases and J by 7 bases, with 11 bases left in between. The CDR3 covers 14 residues. CDR3 amino acids: CAISVLPGNSPLHF. The CDR3 DNA reads TGTGCCATCAGTGTCTTACCTGGGAATTCACCCCTCCACTTT.

V usage is TRBV4-3 and J usage is TRBJ2-7; weak D call: TRBD1 (6 bases). CDR1 is LGHNA, CDR2 YSLEER, per germline. Trimming pared 3 bases from V and 3 bases from J, leaving 15 bases between. The CDR3 has 15 residues. The CDR3 bases are TGCGCCAGCAGCCATGGACGGGACACGGACTACGAGCAGTACTTC. Translating it yields CASSHGRDTDYEQYF.

This clonotype has a count of ten or more. This rearrangement joins TRBV7-9 to TRBJ2-7; D is unresolved. Trimming removed 3 bases from V and 5 bases from J, with 5 bases in between. Germline V gene data show CDR1 as SEHNR and CDR2 as FQNEAQ (reference sequence). This CDR3 region has 11 residues. The CDR3 is CASSFQNEQYF. The CDR3 region has the DNA TGTGCCAGCAGCTTTCAGAACGAGCAGTACTTC.

This clonotype was picked up a small number of times. V usage is TRBV29-1 and J usage is TRBJ2-5, with D hard to call. V lost 6 bases, J lost 2 bases, and 4 bases lay in between. The CDR3 extends over 10 amino acids. Per the germline V gene, CDR1 is SQVTM and CDR2 is ANQGSEA. This CDR3 reads CSVRQETQYF. The CDR3 DNA reads TGCAGCGTCCGACAAGAGACCCAGTACTTC.

Comments on this clonotype: It is likely a read error, because the conserved phenylalanine at the end of the CDR3 is missing. This chain joins TRBV11-2 and TRBJ2-7; D ambiguous. The CDR3 runs 12 residues. Looked up from germline, CDR1 is SGHAT and CDR2 is FQNNGV. The V end lost 1 base, the J end lost 6 bases, and 7 bases lay between the germline ends. The CDR3 DNA reads as TGTGCCAGCAGCTTAGGGGATGTCGAGCAGTACTCC. It codes for CASSLGDVEQYS.